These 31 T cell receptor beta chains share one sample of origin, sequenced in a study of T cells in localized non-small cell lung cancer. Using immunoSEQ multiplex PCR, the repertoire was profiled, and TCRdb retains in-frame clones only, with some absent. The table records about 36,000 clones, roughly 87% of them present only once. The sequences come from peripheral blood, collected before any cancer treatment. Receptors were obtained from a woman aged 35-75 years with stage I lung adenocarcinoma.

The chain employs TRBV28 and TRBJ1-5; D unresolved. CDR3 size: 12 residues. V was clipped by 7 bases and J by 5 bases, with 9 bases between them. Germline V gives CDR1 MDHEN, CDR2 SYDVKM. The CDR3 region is CASKAGHQPQHF. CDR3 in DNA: TGTGCCAGCAAGGCGGGTCATCAGCCCCAGCATTTT.

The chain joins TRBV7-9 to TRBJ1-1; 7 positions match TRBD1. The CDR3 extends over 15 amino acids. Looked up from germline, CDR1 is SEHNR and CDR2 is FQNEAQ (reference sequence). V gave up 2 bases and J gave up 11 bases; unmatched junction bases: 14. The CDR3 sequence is CASSLWTQGGHLAFF. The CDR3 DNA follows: TGTGCCAGCAGCTTATGGACACAAGGGGGCCATTTGGCTTTCTTT.

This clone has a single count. The CDR3: CASSTWRGDEQFF. CDR3 nucleotide sequence: TGTGCCAGCAGTACGTGGCGGGGGGATGAGCAGTTCTTC. This rearrangement joins TRBV27 to TRBJ2-1; 8 bases are a match to TRBD2. Germline loops: CDR1 MNHEY, CDR2 SMNVEV (reference sequence). The length of the CDR3 is 13 residues. Losses at the gene ends were 5 bases for V and 8 bases for J; bases not matched to a gene: 5.

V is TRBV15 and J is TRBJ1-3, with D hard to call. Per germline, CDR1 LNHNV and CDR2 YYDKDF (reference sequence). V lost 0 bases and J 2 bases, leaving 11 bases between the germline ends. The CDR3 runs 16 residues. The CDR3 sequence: CATSRDHGKTGNTIYF. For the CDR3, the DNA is TGTGCCACCAGCAGAGATCACGGGAAAACTGGAAACACCATATATTTT. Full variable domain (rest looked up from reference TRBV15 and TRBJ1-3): DAMVIQNPRYQVTQFGKPVTLSCSQTLNHNVMYWYQQKSSQAPKLLFHYYDKDFNNEADTPDNFQSRRPNTSFCFLDIRSPGLGDTAMYLCATSRDHGKTGNTIYFGEGSWLTVV.

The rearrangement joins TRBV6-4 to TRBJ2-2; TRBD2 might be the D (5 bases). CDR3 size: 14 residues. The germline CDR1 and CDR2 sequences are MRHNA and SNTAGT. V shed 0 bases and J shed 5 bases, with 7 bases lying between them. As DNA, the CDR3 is TGTGCCAGCAGTGACTCCCCGGGAACCGGGGAGCTGTTTTTT. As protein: CASSDSPGTGELFF.

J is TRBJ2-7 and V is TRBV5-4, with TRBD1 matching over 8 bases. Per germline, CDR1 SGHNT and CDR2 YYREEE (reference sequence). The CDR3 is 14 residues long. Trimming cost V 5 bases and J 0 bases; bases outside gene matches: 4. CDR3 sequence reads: CASRPDRASYEQYF. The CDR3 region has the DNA TGTGCCAGCAGGCCGGACAGGGCCTCCTACGAGCAGTACTTC.

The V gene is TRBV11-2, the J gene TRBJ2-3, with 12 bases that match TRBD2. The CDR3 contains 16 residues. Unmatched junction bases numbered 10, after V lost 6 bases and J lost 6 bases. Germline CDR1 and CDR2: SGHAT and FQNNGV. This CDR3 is CASSSRTSGKTDTQYF. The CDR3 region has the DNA TGTGCCAGCAGTTCTAGGACTAGCGGGAAGACGGATACGCAGTATTTT.

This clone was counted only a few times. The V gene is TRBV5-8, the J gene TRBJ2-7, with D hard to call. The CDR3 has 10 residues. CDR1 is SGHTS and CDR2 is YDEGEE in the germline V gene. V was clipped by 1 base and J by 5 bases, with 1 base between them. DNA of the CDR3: TGTGCCAGCAGCTTGAACGAGCAGTACTTC. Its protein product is CASSLNEQYF.

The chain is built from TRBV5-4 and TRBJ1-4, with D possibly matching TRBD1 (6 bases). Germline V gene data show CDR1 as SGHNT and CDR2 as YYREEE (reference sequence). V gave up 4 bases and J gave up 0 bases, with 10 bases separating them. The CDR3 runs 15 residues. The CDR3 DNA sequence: TGTGCCAGCAGCCCAAACAGGGCAACTAATGAAAAACTGTTTTTT. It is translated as CASSPNRATNEKLFF.

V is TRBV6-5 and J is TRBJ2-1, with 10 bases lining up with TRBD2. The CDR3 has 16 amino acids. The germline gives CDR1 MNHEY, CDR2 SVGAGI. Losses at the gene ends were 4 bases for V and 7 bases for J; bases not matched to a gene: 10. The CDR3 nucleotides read TGTGCCAGCAGTTTTGAAGCGGGGGGGAGGGGGAATGAGCAGTTCTTC. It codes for CASSFEAGGRGNEQFF.

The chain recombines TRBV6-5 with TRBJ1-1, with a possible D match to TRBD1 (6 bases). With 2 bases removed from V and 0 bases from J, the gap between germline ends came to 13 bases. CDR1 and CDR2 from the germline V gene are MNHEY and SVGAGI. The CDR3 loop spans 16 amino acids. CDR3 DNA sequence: TGTGCCAGCAGTTACGGGGGGGGCGGAGTGAACACTGAAGCTTTCTTT. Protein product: CASSYGGGGVNTEAFF.

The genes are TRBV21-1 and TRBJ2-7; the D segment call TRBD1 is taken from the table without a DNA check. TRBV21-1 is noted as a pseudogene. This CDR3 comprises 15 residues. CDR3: CASSIGTGFSHEQYF. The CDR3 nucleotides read TGTGCCAGCAGCATAGGGACAGGGTTTTCCCACGAGCAGTACTTC.

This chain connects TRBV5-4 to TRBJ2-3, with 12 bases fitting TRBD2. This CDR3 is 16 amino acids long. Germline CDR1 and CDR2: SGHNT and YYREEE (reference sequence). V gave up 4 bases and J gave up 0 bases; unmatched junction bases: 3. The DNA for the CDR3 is TGTGCCAGCAGCGGGACTAGCGGGTATAGCACAGATACGCAGTATTTT. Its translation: CASSGTSGYSTDTQYF.

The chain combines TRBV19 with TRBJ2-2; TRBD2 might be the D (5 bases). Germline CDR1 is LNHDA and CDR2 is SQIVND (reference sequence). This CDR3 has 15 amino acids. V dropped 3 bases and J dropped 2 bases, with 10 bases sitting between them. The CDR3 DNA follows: TGTGCCAGTAGTATCGTGGCGGGCAACACCGGGGAGCTGTTTTTT. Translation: CASSIVAGNTGELFF.

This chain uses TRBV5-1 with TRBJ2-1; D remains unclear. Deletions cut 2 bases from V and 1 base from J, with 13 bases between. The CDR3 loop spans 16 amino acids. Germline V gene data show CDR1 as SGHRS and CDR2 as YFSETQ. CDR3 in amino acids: CASSFPVLGSYNEQFF. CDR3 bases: TGCGCCAGCAGCTTCCCAGTGCTTGGGTCCTACAATGAGCAGTTCTTC.

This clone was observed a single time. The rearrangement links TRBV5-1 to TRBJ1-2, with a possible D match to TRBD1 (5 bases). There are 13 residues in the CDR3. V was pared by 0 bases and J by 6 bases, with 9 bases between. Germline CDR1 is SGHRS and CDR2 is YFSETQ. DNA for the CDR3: TGCGCCAGCAGCTTGGGGCAGGGAAATGGCTACACCTTC. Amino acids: CASSLGQGNGYTF. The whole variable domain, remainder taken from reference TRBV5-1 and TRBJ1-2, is KAGVTQTPRYLIKTRGQQVTLSCSPISGHRSVSWYQQTPGQGLQFLFEYFSETQRNKGNFPGRFSGRQFSNSRSEMNVSTLELGDSALYLCASSLGQGNGYTFGSGTRLTVV.

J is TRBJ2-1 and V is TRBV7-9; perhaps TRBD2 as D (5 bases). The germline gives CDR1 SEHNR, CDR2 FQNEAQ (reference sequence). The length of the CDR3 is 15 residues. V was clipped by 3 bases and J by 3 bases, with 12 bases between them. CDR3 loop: CASSFTGINYNEQFF. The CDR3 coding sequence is TGTGCCAGCAGCTTTACGGGAATCAACTACAATGAGCAGTTCTTC.

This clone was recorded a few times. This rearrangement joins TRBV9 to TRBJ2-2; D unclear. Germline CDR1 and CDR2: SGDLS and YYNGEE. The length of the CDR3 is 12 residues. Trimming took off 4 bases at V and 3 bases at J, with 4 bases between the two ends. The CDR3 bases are TGTGCCAGCAGCTCGCACACCGGGGAGCTGTTTTTT. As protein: CASSSHTGELFF.

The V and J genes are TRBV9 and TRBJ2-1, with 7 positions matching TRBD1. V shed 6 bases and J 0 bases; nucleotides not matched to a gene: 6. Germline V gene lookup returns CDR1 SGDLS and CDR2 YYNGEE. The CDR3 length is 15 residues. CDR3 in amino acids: CASKKGADSYNEQFF. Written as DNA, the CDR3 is TGTGCCAGCAAGAAGGGGGCCGACTCCTACAATGAGCAGTTCTTC. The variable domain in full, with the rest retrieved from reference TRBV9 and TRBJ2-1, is DSGVTQTPKHLITATGQRVTLRCSPRSGDLSVYWYQQSLDQGLQFLIQYYNGEERAKGNILERFSAQQFPDLHSELNLSSLELGDSALYFCASKKGADSYNEQFFGPGTRLTVL.

CDR3 bases: TGTGCCAGCTCACCACAGGAGGGGCTGAAAGCTTTCTTT. Translating gives CASSPQEGLKAFF. The V gene is TRBV18, the J gene TRBJ1-1; tentative D call: TRBD1 (5 bases). Germline V gene data show CDR1 as KGHSH and CDR2 as LQKENI. Trimming removed 1 base at V and 9 bases at J, with 12 bases between. This CDR3 contains 13 residues.

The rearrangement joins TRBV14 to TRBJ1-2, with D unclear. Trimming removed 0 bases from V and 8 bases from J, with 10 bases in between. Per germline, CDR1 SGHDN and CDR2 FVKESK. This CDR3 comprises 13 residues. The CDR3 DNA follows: TGTGCCAGCAGCCAAGATCTGGAGTGGGGCTACACCTTC. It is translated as CASSQDLEWGYTF.

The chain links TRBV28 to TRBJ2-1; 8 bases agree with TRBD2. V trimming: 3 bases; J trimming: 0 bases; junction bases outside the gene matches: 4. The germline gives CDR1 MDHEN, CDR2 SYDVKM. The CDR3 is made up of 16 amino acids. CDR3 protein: CASSFLRGGSYNEQFF. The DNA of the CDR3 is TGTGCCAGCAGTTTTCTCCGGGGGGGCTCCTACAATGAGCAGTTCTTC.

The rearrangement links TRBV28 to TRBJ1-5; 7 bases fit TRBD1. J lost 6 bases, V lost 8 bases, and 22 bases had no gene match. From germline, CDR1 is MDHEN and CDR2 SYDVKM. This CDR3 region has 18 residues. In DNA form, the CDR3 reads TGTGCCAGCCTATTACGCAATTCCGGGACAGAATTTGCTCAGCCCCAGCATTTT. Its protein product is CASLLRNSGTEFAQPQHF.

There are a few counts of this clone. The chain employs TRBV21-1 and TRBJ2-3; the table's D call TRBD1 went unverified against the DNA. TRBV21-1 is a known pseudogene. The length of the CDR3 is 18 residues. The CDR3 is CASSKDADSSTHTDTQYF. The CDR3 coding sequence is TGTGCCAGCAGCAAAGACGCGGACAGTTCCACCCACACAGATACGCAGTATTTT.

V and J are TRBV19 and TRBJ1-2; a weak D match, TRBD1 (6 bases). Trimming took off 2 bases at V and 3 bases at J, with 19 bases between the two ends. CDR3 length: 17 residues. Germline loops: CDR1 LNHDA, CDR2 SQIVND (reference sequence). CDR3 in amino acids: CASSIFGGSKLDYGYTF. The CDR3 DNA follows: TGTGCCAGTAGTATATTTGGGGGCTCGAAACTTGACTATGGCTACACCTTC. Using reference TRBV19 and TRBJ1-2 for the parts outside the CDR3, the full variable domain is DGGITQSPKYLFRKEGQNVTLSCEQNLNHDAMYWYRQDPGQGLRLIYYSQIVNDFQKGDIAEGYSVSREKKESFPLTVTSAQKNPTAFYLCASSIFGGSKLDYGYTFGSGTRLTVV.

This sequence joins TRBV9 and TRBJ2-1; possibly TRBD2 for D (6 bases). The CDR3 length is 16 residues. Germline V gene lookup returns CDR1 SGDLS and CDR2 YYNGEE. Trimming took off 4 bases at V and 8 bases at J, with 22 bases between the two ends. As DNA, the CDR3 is TGTGCCAGCAGCATCTCCGGGACTCTGATTGTTGATGAGCAGTTCTTC. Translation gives CASSISGTLIVDEQFF.

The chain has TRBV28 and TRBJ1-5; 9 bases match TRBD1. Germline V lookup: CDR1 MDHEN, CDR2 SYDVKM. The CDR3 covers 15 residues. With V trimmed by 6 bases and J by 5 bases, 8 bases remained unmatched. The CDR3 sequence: CASRGSTGGHQPQHF. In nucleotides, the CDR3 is TGTGCCAGCAGGGGGTCGACAGGGGGTCATCAGCCCCAGCATTTT.

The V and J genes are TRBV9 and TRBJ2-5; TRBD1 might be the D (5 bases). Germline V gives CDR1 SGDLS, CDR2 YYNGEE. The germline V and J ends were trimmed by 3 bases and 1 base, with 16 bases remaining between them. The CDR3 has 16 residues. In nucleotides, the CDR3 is TGTGCCAGCAGCGCCGCCACAGGCGAATTCCAAGAGACCCAGTACTTC. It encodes CASSAATGEFQETQYF.

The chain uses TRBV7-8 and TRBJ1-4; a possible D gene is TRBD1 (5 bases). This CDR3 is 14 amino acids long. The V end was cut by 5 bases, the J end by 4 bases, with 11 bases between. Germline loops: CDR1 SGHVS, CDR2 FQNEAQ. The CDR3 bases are TGTGCCAGCAGCACGGGGACGGTTAATGAAAAACTGTTTTTT. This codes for CASSTGTVNEKLFF.

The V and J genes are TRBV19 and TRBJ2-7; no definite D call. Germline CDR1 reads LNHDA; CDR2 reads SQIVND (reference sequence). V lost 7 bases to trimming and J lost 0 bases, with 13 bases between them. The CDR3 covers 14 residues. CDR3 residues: CASKEHPNSYEQYF. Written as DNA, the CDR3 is TGTGCCAGTAAAGAACATCCTAACTCCTACGAGCAGTACTTC.

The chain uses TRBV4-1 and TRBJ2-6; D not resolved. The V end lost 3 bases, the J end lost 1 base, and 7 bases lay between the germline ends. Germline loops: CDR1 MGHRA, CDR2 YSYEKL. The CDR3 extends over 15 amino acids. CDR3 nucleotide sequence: TGCGCCAGCAGCCAGCCGTTATCTGGGGCCAACGTCCTGACTTTC. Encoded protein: CASSQPLSGANVLTF.